Presented here are 30 T cell receptor beta chains from one specimen sequenced in a study of beta chain features in type 1 diabetes. Regarding the study as a whole: Within each of all four CD4+ subsets, Type 1 diabetes patients had TCRB CDR3s that were moderately but significantly shorter.

Reverse transcription of all isolated RNA meant that expressed TCRB transcripts were sequenced. Clones were sequenced by immunoSEQ multiplex PCR, and TCRdb holds only the in-frame ones, with some missing. This sample has hundreds of thousands of clones, with roughly 13% found just once. Antigen specificity for these receptors is unknown. The sequencing sample was made of naive CD4+ T cells from blood. Receptors were obtained from a man aged 18 to 35 with type 1 diabetes.

In its sample, this clone was seen a few times. This sequence joins TRBV30 and TRBJ2-5, with D perhaps matching TRBD1 or TRBD2 (5 bases each). Trimming cost V 5 bases and J 5 bases, with 12 bases left between them. This CDR3 has 12 amino acids. CDR1 and CDR2 from the germline V gene are GTSNPN and SVGIG (reference sequence). The CDR3 region has the DNA TGTGCCTGGTCGGCCTGGGGGGAGACCCAGTACTTC. Its translation: CAWSAWGETQYF.

CDR3 coding DNA: TGTGCTAGTGGTTTGGCGTTAGCGGGGATAAGCTCCTACGAGCAGTACTTC. Translation: CASGLALAGISSYEQYF. The chain uses TRBV12-5 and TRBJ2-7, with 8 bases aligning to TRBD2. The V segment lost 1 base and the J segment 0 bases; nucleotides outside the gene matches: 8. This CDR3 is built from 17 residues. Germline V gene lookup returns CDR1 LGHNT and CDR2 FRNRAP.

This clone has just a few counts. At the DNA level, this CDR3 is encoded by other sequences in the same sample as well. This sequence joins TRBV29-1 and TRBJ1-5; possibly TRBD1 for D (5 bases). This CDR3 spans 12 amino acids. From germline, CDR1 is SQVTM and CDR2 ANQGSEA. V lost 7 bases to trimming and J lost 0 bases, with 7 bases between them. The CDR3, as DNA: TGCAGCGCTGGGGGTAGCAATCAGCCCCAGCATTTT. Translating gives CSAGGSNQPQHF.

Only a few counts were recorded for this clone. This chain joins TRBV25-1 and TRBJ2-5; TRBD1 matches at 7 bases. V lost 5 bases to trimming and J lost 7 bases; unmatched junction nucleotides: 10. This CDR3 has 14 amino acids. Germline V CDR1 and CDR2: MGHDK, SYGVNS. CDR3 in amino acids: CASSIERGPGTQYF. The CDR3 region has the DNA TGTGCCAGCAGTATTGAGAGGGGGCCTGGGACCCAGTACTTC.

The chain is built from TRBV30 and TRBJ2-3; D possibly corresponds to TRBD1 (5 bases). V shed 0 bases and J shed 2 bases, with 12 bases lying between them. Germline V lookup: CDR1 GTSNPN, CDR2 SVGIG (reference sequence). CDR3 length equals 15 residues. In DNA, the CDR3 is TGTGCCTGGAGTGTGGGGCAGGGATACACAGATACGCAGTATTTT. Translating gives CAWSVGQGYTDTQYF.

This clone came up a few times. The rearrangement joins TRBV10-3 to TRBJ2-5; 7 bases are a match to TRBD2. Germline V gene sequence: CDR1 ENHRY, CDR2 SYGVKD. CDR3 length: 13 residues. Trimming removed 9 bases from V and 2 bases from J; junction bases left unmatched: 6. The DNA for the CDR3 is TGTGCCATGCGGGGACTATTGCAAGAGACCCAGTACTTC. Amino acids: CAMRGLLQETQYF.

Only a few counts were recorded for this clone. The chain couples TRBV10-3 to TRBJ2-7, with TRBD2 as a possible D gene (7 bases). V lost 0 bases, J lost 6 bases, and 9 bases lay in between. The CDR3 contains 13 residues. From germline, CDR1 is ENHRY and CDR2 SYGVKD. The CDR3 loop is CAISESGGGEQYF. As DNA, the CDR3 is TGTGCCATCAGTGAGTCGGGAGGGGGCGAGCAGTACTTC.

The rearrangement links TRBV4-1 to TRBJ2-1, with D hard to call. In germline, CDR1 is MGHRA, CDR2 YSYEKL. The CDR3 totals 14 residues. Trimming pared 0 bases from V and 7 bases from J, leaving 10 bases between. The CDR3 loop reads CASSQDNSLNEQFF. CDR3 coding DNA: TGCGCCAGCAGCCAAGATAACAGCCTGAATGAGCAGTTCTTC.

The chain combines TRBV29-1 with TRBJ2-5, with 9 bases aligning to TRBD1. The J call could be wrong; TRBJ2-7 is a better fit for the DNA end. CDR1 and CDR2 from the germline V gene are SQVTM and ANQGSEA. The CDR3 length is 15 residues. CDR3: CSVAPGQGLTYEQYF. The DNA of the CDR3 is TGCAGCGTAGCCCCGGGACAGGGACTTACCTACGAGCAGTACTTC.

A few counts support this clone. This chain connects TRBV29-1 to TRBJ1-5; D unclear. Germline CDR1 reads SQVTM; CDR2 reads ANQGSEA. The CDR3 has 17 residues. V was pared by 4 bases and J by 7 bases, with 26 bases between. CDR3 region: CSVGDSPGEGTVQPQHF. In DNA form, the CDR3 reads TGCAGCGTTGGAGATTCCCCAGGTGAGGGCACGGTCCAGCCCCAGCATTTT.

This clone was counted only a few times. The chain links TRBV19 to TRBJ1-5; D is unresolved. The V end was cut by 6 bases, the J end by 0 bases, with 9 bases between. Germline lookup yields CDR1 LNHDA and CDR2 SQIVND (reference sequence). The CDR3 has 14 amino acids. The CDR3 DNA reads TGTGCCAGTAGCCCCCTTTATAGCAATCAGCCCCAGCATTTT. This codes for CASSPLYSNQPQHF.

The rearrangement uses TRBV20-1 and TRBJ1-2; 10 bases line up with TRBD1. Germline lookup yields CDR1 DFQATT and CDR2 SNEGSKA (reference sequence). V gave up 8 bases and J gave up 6 bases; unmatched junction bases: 3. The CDR3 totals 11 residues. CDR3 region: CSPGTGDGYTF. For the CDR3, the DNA is TGCAGTCCCGGGACAGGGGATGGCTACACCTTC.

This clone was seen a handful of times. V is TRBV28 and J is TRBJ2-7, with D maybe TRBD1 (5 bases). Germline loops: CDR1 MDHEN, CDR2 SYDVKM. This CDR3 comprises 16 residues. V was cut by 2 bases and J by 0 bases, with 14 bases left in between. The CDR3 nucleotides read TGTGCCAGCAGTTTAATTGGCAGGGCAGACTCCTACGAGCAGTACTTC. It is translated as CASSLIGRADSYEQYF.

This clone was seen only a few times. The V gene is TRBV6-5, the J gene TRBJ1-2; D remains unclear. Trimming took off 0 bases at V and 6 bases at J, with 14 bases between the two ends. CDR3 length: 15 residues. Germline V gene lookup returns CDR1 MNHEY and CDR2 SVGAGI. The CDR3 DNA reads TGTGCCAGCAGTTACTCGACGACCCTTACGAATGGCTACACCTTC. Its translation: CASSYSTTLTNGYTF.

The V gene is TRBV7-2, the J gene TRBJ1-5, with D tentatively TRBD1 (5 bases). Trimming stripped 0 bases from V and 5 bases from J, with 11 bases between. Germline V gives CDR1 SGHTA, CDR2 FQGNSA. The CDR3 extends over 15 amino acids. CDR3 bases: TGTGCCAGCAGCTTAGCTTGGGGCACCTATCAGCCCCAGCATTTT. As protein: CASSLAWGTYQPQHF.

The J gene is TRBJ1-6, the V gene TRBV30; possible D gene TRBD1, 5 bases. V shed 3 bases and J shed 7 bases, with 19 bases lying between them. The CDR3 loop spans 16 amino acids. CDR1 and CDR2 from the germline V gene are GTSNPN and SVGIG (reference sequence). CDR3 sequence reads: CAWSLRTSRVNSPLHF. The CDR3 coding sequence is TGTGCCTGGAGCTTAAGGACATCGAGGGTAAATTCACCCCTCCACTTT.

In this sample, this clone turned up a few times. Its ends do not fully match the called genes, so a read error is possible. The genes are TRBV7-9 and TRBJ2-1; 9 positions match TRBD1. This CDR3 has 14 residues. Germline CDR1 and CDR2: SEHNR and FQNEAQ (reference sequence). CDR3 residues: CASSSASQRDRAVF. The CDR3 coding sequence is TGTGCCAGCAGCTCAGCGTCACAGCGGGACAGGGCGGTCTTC. Drawing the rest from reference TRBV7-9 and TRBJ2-1, the complete variable domain is DTGVSQNPRHKITKRGQNVTFRCDPISEHNRLYWYRQTLGQGPEFLTYFQNEAQLEKSRLLSDRFSAERPKGSFSTLEIQRTEQGDSAMYLCASSSASQRDRAVFGPGTRLTVL.

This clone was seen more than once but under ten times. This chain connects TRBV19 to TRBJ1-2; TRBD1 is a possible D gene (5 bases). V was shortened by 3 bases and J by 4 bases, with 9 bases between the two germline ends. Per the germline V gene, CDR1 is LNHDA and CDR2 is SQIVND (reference sequence). This CDR3 contains 13 residues. In nucleotides, the CDR3 is TGTGCCAGTAGTATCCCGGGGCCCTATGGCTACACCTTC. Protein: CASSIPGPYGYTF. The full variable domain, rest sourced from reference TRBV19 and TRBJ1-2, is DGGITQSPKYLFRKEGQNVTLSCEQNLNHDAMYWYRQDPGQGLRLIYYSQIVNDFQKGDIAEGYSVSREKKESFPLTVTSAQKNPTAFYLCASSIPGPYGYTFGSGTRLTVV.

There are a few counts of this clone. The CDR3 sequence: CAISVSLSGGPEETQYF. DNA for the CDR3: TGTGCCATCAGCGTTTCCCTTAGCGGGGGGCCAGAGGAGACCCAGTACTTC. The genes are TRBV10-3 and TRBJ2-5, with 10 bases identical to TRBD2. The length of the CDR3 is 17 residues. CDR1 ENHRY and CDR2 SYGVKD come from the germline V gene. The J segment lost 5 bases and the V segment lost 6 bases, leaving 15 bases of the junction unmatched.

The rearrangement links TRBV7-9 to TRBJ2-7; 10 nucleotides align to TRBD1. Germline trimming cut 5 bases from V and 3 bases from J; bases unmatched to any gene: 4. From germline, CDR1 is SEHNR and CDR2 FQNEAQ (reference sequence). The CDR3 contains 14 residues. CDR3 amino acids: CASSRTGGSYEQYF. CDR3 DNA sequence: TGTGCCAGCAGCCGGACAGGGGGTAGCTACGAGCAGTACTTC.

This clone was recorded a few times. The V gene is TRBV10-3, the J gene TRBJ2-7, with no clear D. CDR1 and CDR2 (germline): ENHRY, SYGVKD. This CDR3 has 11 residues. Trimming stripped 10 bases from V and 3 bases from J, with 10 bases between. CDR3 loop: CATVAGYEQYF. CDR3 DNA: TGTGCCACCGTAGCCGGCTACGAGCAGTACTTC.

The V gene is TRBV28, the J gene TRBJ2-7; D is perhaps TRBD1 (6 bases). V gave up 3 bases and J gave up 3 bases, with 15 bases separating them. The V gene's germline CDR1 is MDHEN and CDR2 SYDVKM. The CDR3 is 15 residues long. The CDR3 reads CASSFRQAPIYEQYF. CDR3 coding DNA: TGTGCCAGCAGTTTCAGACAGGCCCCGATCTACGAGCAGTACTTC.

This clone was detected a few times. The J gene is TRBJ2-5, the V gene TRBV30; D is tentatively TRBD1 or TRBD2 (5 bases each). The CDR3 consists of 12 residues. Germline loops: CDR1 GTSNPN, CDR2 SVGIG (reference sequence). Trimming removed 1 base from V and 5 bases from J, with 8 bases in between. The CDR3 region is CAWSGGWETQYF. DNA for the CDR3: TGTGCCTGGAGTGGGGGGTGGGAGACCCAGTACTTC.

The V gene is TRBV11-2, the J gene TRBJ2-2; unclear D gene. The CDR3 totals 14 residues. Germline V lookup: CDR1 SGHAT, CDR2 FQNNGV. Trimming stripped 1 base from V and 4 bases from J, with 7 bases between. The CDR3 DNA reads TGTGCCAGCAGCTTAGGGTTGATCACCGGGGAGCTGTTTTTT. This translates into CASSLGLITGELFF.

V and J are TRBV7-2 and TRBJ2-7; 7 nucleotides agree with TRBD1. Germline V gene sequence: CDR1 SGHTA, CDR2 FQGNSA. V lost 0 bases, J lost 0 bases, and 5 bases stayed unmatched. The CDR3 contains 16 residues. The CDR3 reads CASSLARGSSSYEQYF. The DNA of the CDR3 is TGTGCCAGCAGCTTAGCCAGGGGGAGCAGCTCCTACGAGCAGTACTTC.

This clone was found a few times. The chain is built from TRBV6-5 and TRBJ2-7, with unresolved D. Germline assignment: CDR1 MNHEY and CDR2 SVGAGI. Trimming took 0 bases from V and 3 from J, leaving 6 bases between them. The length of the CDR3 is 13 residues. The CDR3, as DNA: TGTGCCAGCAGTTACTCGGGAATCTACGAGCAGTACTTC. Residues: CASSYSGIYEQYF.

This clone was seen more than once but under ten times. This chain uses TRBV7-2 with TRBJ1-4; maybe TRBD1 (5 bases). Germline CDR1 is SGHTA and CDR2 is FQGNSA. The V end lost 5 bases, the J end lost 0 bases, and 10 bases lay between the germline ends. This CDR3 is built from 15 residues. The CDR3 DNA is TGTGCCAGCAGCGTAGGGACCGCAACTAATGAAAAACTGTTTTTT. This sequence encodes CASSVGTATNEKLFF.

The sample holds a few counts of this clone. This chain connects TRBV2 to TRBJ2-3; a weak D match, TRBD2 (5 bases). This CDR3 spans 12 amino acids. Germline V CDR1 and CDR2: SNHLY, FYNNEI. Trimming stripped 3 bases from V and 6 bases from J, with 7 bases between. CDR3 DNA sequence: TGTGCCAGCAGTGACAGGACTGATACGCAGTATTTT. It is translated as CASSDRTDTQYF. The entire variable domain, with the rest obtained from reference TRBV2 and TRBJ2-3, is as follows: EPEVTQTPSHQVTQMGQEVILRCVPISNHLYFYWYRQILGQKVEFLVSFYNNEISEKSEIFDDQFSVERPDGSNFTLKIRSTKLEDSAMYFCASSDRTDTQYFGPGTRLTVL.

V is TRBV29-1 and J is TRBJ1-1; D perhaps matches TRBD1 (5 bases). Trimming took off 0 bases at V and 1 base at J, with 18 bases between the two ends. Per germline, CDR1 SQVTM and CDR2 ANQGSEA. The CDR3 is made up of 17 amino acids. CDR3 in DNA: TGCAGCGTTGAAGATCAATCGGCAGGGAGGCCGAACACTGAAGCTTTCTTT. This sequence encodes CSVEDQSAGRPNTEAFF.

This clone was observed a handful of times. This chain links TRBV15 with TRBJ1-1, with D tentatively TRBD1 (6 bases). Looked up from germline, CDR1 is LNHNV and CDR2 is YYDKDF (reference sequence). The CDR3 is 16 residues long. V gave up 4 bases and J gave up 3 bases, with 18 bases separating them. In nucleotides, the CDR3 is TGTGCCACCAGCAATCGCCCACAGGGAGCGGACACTGAAGCTTTCTTT. Protein sequence: CATSNRPQGADTEAFF.